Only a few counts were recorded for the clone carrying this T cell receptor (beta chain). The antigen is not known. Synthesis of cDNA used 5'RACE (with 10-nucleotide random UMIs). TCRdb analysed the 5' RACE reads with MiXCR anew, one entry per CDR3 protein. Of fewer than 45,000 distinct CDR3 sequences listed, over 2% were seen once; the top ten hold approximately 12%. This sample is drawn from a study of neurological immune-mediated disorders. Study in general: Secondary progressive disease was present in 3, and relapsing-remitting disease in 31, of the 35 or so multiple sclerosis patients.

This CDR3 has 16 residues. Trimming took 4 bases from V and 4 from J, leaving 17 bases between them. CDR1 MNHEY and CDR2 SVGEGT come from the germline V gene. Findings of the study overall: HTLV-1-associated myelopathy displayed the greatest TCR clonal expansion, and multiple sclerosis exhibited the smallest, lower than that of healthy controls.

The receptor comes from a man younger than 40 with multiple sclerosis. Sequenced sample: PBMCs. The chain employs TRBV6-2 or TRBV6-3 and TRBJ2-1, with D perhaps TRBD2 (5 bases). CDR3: CASSSATTGVYNEQFF. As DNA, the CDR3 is TGTGCCAGCAGTTCCGCGACTACCGGGGTGTACAATGAGCAGTTCTTC.